Presented here are 22 T cell receptor beta chains from one specimen sequenced in a study of T cell responses to AZD1222 COVID-19 vaccine. Generated by immunoSEQ multiplex PCR, the TCRdb table keeps only in-frame clones and is missing some. The table shows approximately 120,000 clones, with approximately 85% occurring only once. Sequencing was performed on peripheral blood, taken 28 days after the second AZD1222 dose. The receptors were sampled from an adult who received the AZD1222 COVID-19 vaccine.

CDR3 bases: TGTGCCAGCAGCGTAGGCCACGAGCGGGGGGGCGGGGAGCAGTTCTTC. Its protein product is CASSVGHERGGGEQFF. The chain uses TRBV9 and TRBJ2-1; TRBD2 matches at 10 bases. Trimming took 0 bases from V and 10 from J; bases not matched to a gene: 10. Germline V gene sequence: CDR1 SGDLS, CDR2 YYNGEE. The length of the CDR3 is 16 residues.

This clone was picked up one time. This chain uses TRBV2 with TRBJ1-5; 9 nucleotides match TRBD1. This CDR3 is built from 19 residues. V lost 4 bases to trimming and J lost 7 bases; unmatched junction nucleotides: 20. Germline V gene sequence: CDR1 SNHLY, CDR2 FYNNEI. The CDR3, as DNA: TGTGCCAGCAGTGGTATGGGGGGGGACAGGGCCTTGGGAATGCAGCCCCAGCATTTT. It encodes CASSGMGGDRALGMQPQHF.

This chain joins TRBV5-4 and TRBJ2-6; D unresolved. Germline assignment: CDR1 SGHNT and CDR2 YYREEE (reference sequence). V lost 3 bases and J 1 base, leaving 8 bases between the germline ends. This CDR3 contains 15 residues. The CDR3 loop reads CASSSFPSGANVLTF. The CDR3 nucleotides read TGTGCCAGCAGCTCCTTTCCATCTGGGGCCAACGTCCTGACTTTC.

The chain couples TRBV5-4 to TRBJ2-1; 8 positions match TRBD2. The CDR3 has 16 residues. J lost 4 bases, V lost 0 bases, and 6 bases had no gene match. CDR1 and CDR2 (germline): SGHNT, YYREEE (reference sequence). DNA for the CDR3: TGTGCCAGCAGCTTGGGCGGGGGGTCTCTATACAATGAGCAGTTCTTC. It encodes CASSLGGGSLYNEQFF.

This chain uses TRBV24-1 with TRBJ1-3; D is perhaps TRBD1 (5 bases). The CDR3 is made up of 14 amino acids. The germline V and J ends were trimmed by 7 bases and 2 bases, with 11 bases remaining between them. The germline V gene encodes CDR1 KGHDR and CDR2 SFDVKD. CDR3 bases: TGTGCCACCAGCGCCGGGGCGGCTGGAAACACCATATATTTT. It yields the protein CATSAGAAGNTIYF.

Worth noting for this clone: The sample contains more than one DNA sequence encoding this CDR3. The chain has TRBV5-6 and TRBJ1-1; D unresolved. V lost 0 bases to trimming and J lost 1 base, with 4 bases between them. The V gene's germline CDR1 is SGHDT and CDR2 YYEEEE. This CDR3 contains 13 residues. The CDR3 loop reads CASSLGGNTEAFF. In DNA, the CDR3 is TGTGCCAGCAGCTTGGGAGGGAACACTGAAGCTTTCTTT.

The gene calls are TRBV10-1 and TRBJ1-4, with D possibly TRBD1 on 6 matching bases. The CDR3 is 16 amino acids. CDR1 is WNHNN, CDR2 SYGVQD, per germline (reference sequence). With 3 bases removed from V and 0 bases from J, the gap between germline ends came to 11 bases. CDR3 coding DNA: TGCGCCAGCAGTGACGGACAGACTGCAACTAATGAAAAACTGTTTTTT. Translating it yields CASSDGQTATNEKLFF.

The chain employs TRBV7-2 and TRBJ2-7; a possible D gene is TRBD1 (5 bases). The V end was cut by 5 bases, the J end by 3 bases, with 23 bases between. Germline-derived CDR1 and CDR2 are SGHTA and FQGNSA. The CDR3 contains 17 residues. CDR3 region: CASSPGERTSMIYEQYF. As DNA, the CDR3 is TGTGCCAGCAGCCCAGGAGAGAGGACATCAATGATCTACGAGCAGTACTTC. The whole variable domain, filled in from reference TRBV7-2 and TRBJ2-7, reads GAGVSQSPSNKVTEKGKDVELRCDPISGHTALYWYRQSLGQGLEFLIYFQGNSAPDKSGLPSDRFSAERTGGSVSTLTIQRTQQEDSAVYLCASSPGERTSMIYEQYFGPGTRLTVT.

The CDR3 DNA reads TGTGCCAGCTCACCGTCGGACAGGGGTGTGTACAATGAGCAGTTCTTC. Amino acid sequence: CASSPSDRGVYNEQFF. The chain has TRBV18 and TRBJ2-1; 9 bases are shared with TRBD1. The CDR3 length is 16 residues. The junction had 7 bases not matched to a gene; V was cut back by 3 bases and J by 4 bases. Germline assignment: CDR1 KGHSH and CDR2 LQKENI.

The rearrangement uses TRBV28 and TRBJ1-2; D is undetermined. Trimming pared 7 bases from V and 3 bases from J, leaving 12 bases between. CDR1 and CDR2 (germline): MDHEN, SYDVKM. This CDR3 is built from 13 residues. The CDR3: CASKPGRDYGYTF. The CDR3 coding sequence is TGTGCCAGCAAACCGGGCCGCGACTATGGCTACACCTTC.

The chain has TRBV5-4 and TRBJ2-3; the match to TRBD2 covers 16 bases. Germline V CDR1 and CDR2: SGHNT, YYREEE (reference sequence). The V segment lost 5 bases and the J segment 6 bases; nucleotides outside the gene matches: 9. This CDR3 contains 17 residues. The CDR3 region has the DNA TGTGCCAGCAGTCCCCCGGGACTAGCGGGGGGGCCGGATACGCAGTATTTT. It yields the protein CASSPPGLAGGPDTQYF.

This clone was counted a few times. The V and J genes are TRBV9 and TRBJ2-7; a possible D gene is TRBD2 (5 bases). CDR1 SGDLS and CDR2 YYNGEE come from the germline V gene. V gave up 4 bases and J gave up 4 bases, with 15 bases separating them. The CDR3 totals 14 residues. In DNA, the CDR3 is TGTGCCAGCAGCCCTCCGGGGAGCTTATACGAGCAGTACTTC. It translates to CASSPPGSLYEQYF.

V usage is TRBV5-4 and J usage is TRBJ2-5, with D maybe TRBD1 (5 bases). V was cut by 1 base and J by 5 bases, with 9 bases left in between. This CDR3 is built from 13 residues. Germline V gives CDR1 SGHNT, CDR2 YYREEE (reference sequence). This chain's CDR3 is CASSLMGRETQYF. The CDR3 DNA follows: TGTGCCAGCAGCTTGATGGGGCGGGAGACCCAGTACTTC.

The V call is TRBV20-1, the J call TRBJ2-5; no clear D. Deletions cut 1 base from V and 1 base from J, with 1 base between. The length of the CDR3 is 11 residues. Germline assignment: CDR1 DFQATT and CDR2 SNEGSKA (reference sequence). The CDR3 is CSARVQETQYF. The CDR3 nucleotides read TGCAGTGCTAGAGTCCAAGAGACCCAGTACTTC.

This sequence joins TRBV6-5 and TRBJ1-1; 8 nucleotides line up with TRBD1. The trim removed 6 bases at V and 7 bases at J, leaving 4 bases unmatched. The CDR3 has 12 amino acids. Germline CDR1 and CDR2: MNHEY and SVGAGI. For the CDR3, the DNA is TGTGCCAGCAGGAAACAGGGGGATGAAGCTTTCTTT. Its translation is CASRKQGDEAFF.

J is TRBJ2-2 and V is TRBV27; TRBD1 matches 7 bases. In germline, CDR1 is MNHEY, CDR2 SMNVEV (reference sequence). Trimming at V came to 5 bases and at J to 6 bases, leaving 3 bases not matched to a gene. The length of the CDR3 is 13 residues. CDR3 coding DNA: TGTGCCAGCAGTCGACAGGGACCCGGGGAGCTGTTTTTT. Amino acids: CASSRQGPGELFF.

This chain connects TRBV7-6 to TRBJ2-3; D remains unclear. This CDR3 is 17 amino acids long. Germline assignment: CDR1 SGHVS and CDR2 FNYEAQ. The germline V and J ends were trimmed by 0 bases and 1 base, with 14 bases remaining between them. CDR3 in amino acids: CASSLAFDLIRTDTQYF. The CDR3 DNA follows: TGTGCCAGCAGCTTAGCCTTTGACCTAATTCGCACAGATACGCAGTATTTT.

The rearrangement joins TRBV5-6 to TRBJ1-4; D gene uncertain. CDR1 and CDR2 (germline): SGHDT, YYEEEE. This CDR3 has 13 amino acids. V was cut by 1 base and J by 8 bases, with 9 bases left in between. CDR3 nucleotide sequence: TGTGCCAGCAGCTTGAAAGCGGGCGAAAAACTGTTTTTT. Its translation is CASSLKAGEKLFF.

This chain connects TRBV4-1 to TRBJ2-7; 7 bases align to TRBD1. With 8 bases clipped from V and 6 bases from J, the junction kept 7 bases outside the gene matches. The CDR3 covers 12 residues. The germline V gene has CDR1 MGHRA and CDR2 YSYEKL. CDR3: CASGNSGGEQYF. CDR3 DNA: TGCGCCAGCGGCAATTCAGGGGGCGAGCAGTACTTC.

The V call is TRBV2, the J call TRBJ1-5; TRBD1 matches at 9 bases. V trimming: 9 bases; J trimming: 2 bases; junction bases outside the gene matches: 8. From germline, CDR1 is SNHLY and CDR2 FYNNEI. The CDR3 runs to 15 residues. The CDR3 here is CASGQGSVGNQPQHF. The CDR3 DNA is TGTGCCAGTGGACAGGGGTCGGTGGGCAATCAGCCCCAGCATTTT.

The CDR3 sequence: CASSLSRGKLFF. CDR3 coding DNA: TGTGCCAGCAGCCTCTCCAGGGGAAAACTGTTTTTT. The V call is TRBV7-8, the J call TRBJ1-4; D is perhaps TRBD1 (6 bases). V was clipped by 5 bases and J by 10 bases, with 11 bases between them. CDR3 length: 12 amino acids. Germline CDR1 SGHVS, CDR2 FQNEAQ.

The chain recombines TRBV3-1 (or the pseudogene TRBV3-2) with TRBJ1-1, with TRBD1 identical over 9 bases. Trimming cost V 1 base and J 4 bases; bases outside gene matches: 1. Germline V gene data show CDR1 as LGHDT and CDR2 as YNNKEL (reference sequence). This CDR3 has 14 amino acids. The CDR3 DNA sequence: TGTGCCAGCAGCCAAGTGGGACAGGGCACTGAAGCTTTCTTT. Amino acids: CASSQVGQGTEAFF.